Below, 24 T cell receptor beta chains from the same sample are listed, as sequenced in a study of blood T cell repertoires in COVID-19. Data came from immunoSEQ multiplex PCR; TCRdb stores just in-frame clones and leaves some out. The sample has 150,000 or so clones, around 83% seen once. The sequenced sample consisted of peripheral blood. The origin of the receptors is a woman between 55 and 75 years old with acute or convalescent COVID-19.

This chain links TRBV21-1 with TRBJ2-4; the DNA was not used to check the table's D call, TRBD1. TRBV21-1 counts as a pseudogene. The CDR3 runs to 17 residues. The CDR3 spells CASSQDSIPLAKNIQYF. DNA of the CDR3: TGTGCCAGCAGCCAGGACAGCATCCCCCTAGCCAAAAACATTCAGTACTTC.

This clone came up once. The CDR3 sequence: CASSLSGQFFTYEQYF. DNA of the CDR3: TGTGCCAGCAGCTTGTCGGGACAGTTCTTTACCTACGAGCAGTACTTC. V is TRBV5-8 and J is TRBJ2-7, with 7 bases matching TRBD1. The ends lost 1 base at V and 2 bases at J; junction bases unmatched: 9. The CDR3 runs 16 residues. Germline lookup yields CDR1 SGHTS and CDR2 YDEGEE. Using reference TRBV5-8 and TRBJ2-7 for the parts outside the CDR3, the full variable domain is EAGVTQSPTHLIKTRGQQATLRCSPISGHTSVYWYQQALGLGLQFLLWYDEGEERNRGNFPPRFSGRQFPNYSSELNVNALELEDSALYLCASSLSGQFFTYEQYFGPGTRLTVT.

This sequence joins TRBV7-6 and TRBJ1-2; D not resolved. The CDR3 is 13 residues long. Per germline, CDR1 SGHVS and CDR2 FNYEAQ. V dropped 5 bases and J dropped 6 bases, with 13 bases sitting between them. The CDR3, as DNA: TGTGCCAGCAGCCGCCTAGAGTTGGATGGCTACACCTTC. This translates into CASSRLELDGYTF.

The J gene is TRBJ1-1, the V gene TRBV6-5, with TRBD1 matching 7 bases. V trimming: 5 bases; J trimming: 4 bases; junction bases outside the gene matches: 4. CDR3 length: 13 amino acids. The germline V gene encodes CDR1 MNHEY and CDR2 SVGAGI. As DNA, the CDR3 is TGTGCCAGCAGTAACGCAGGGGGCACTGAAGCTTTCTTT. This encodes CASSNAGGTEAFF.

The V call is TRBV11-3, the J call TRBJ1-2; TRBD1 might be the D (5 bases). The CDR3 covers 18 residues. Germline loops: CDR1 SGHNT, CDR2 YENEEA. Trimming cost V 0 bases and J 3 bases, with 20 bases left between them. The CDR3 spells CASSLEGRWGYGDYGYTF. The CDR3 nucleotides are TGTGCCAGCAGCTTAGAAGGGCGTTGGGGCTATGGGGACTATGGCTACACCTTC.

This chain uses TRBV6-5 with TRBJ1-1, with D perhaps TRBD1 (6 bases). This CDR3 has 14 amino acids. V was shortened by 3 bases and J by 1 base, with 9 bases between the two germline ends. Germline loops: CDR1 MNHEY, CDR2 SVGAGI. The CDR3 region has the DNA TGTGCCAGCAGTTATTACAGGGCGAACACTGAAGCTTTCTTT. This encodes CASSYYRANTEAFF.

V is TRBV7-8 and J is TRBJ2-1; the D is unclear. V was pared by 3 bases and J by 5 bases, with 8 bases between. Germline values: CDR1 SGHVS, CDR2 FQNEAQ. The CDR3 contains 13 residues. DNA of the CDR3: TGTGCCAGCAGCTTTCAGGTTAACAATGAGCAGTTCTTC. Amino acids: CASSFQVNNEQFF.

This clone was recorded once. V gene TRBV24-1 combines with J gene TRBJ2-1, with D possibly being TRBD1 (6 bases). Per germline, CDR1 KGHDR and CDR2 SFDVKD. V lost 3 bases to trimming and J lost 8 bases, with 13 bases between them. The CDR3 length is 14 residues. This CDR3 is CATSDARGRDEQFF. CDR3 nucleotides: TGTGCCACCAGTGATGCCAGGGGTCGCGATGAGCAGTTCTTC.

The J gene is TRBJ1-2, the V gene TRBV5-5; D not certain. Germline CDR1 is SGHKS and CDR2 is YYEKEE (reference sequence). CDR3 length: 15 residues. Trimming shortened V by 1 base and J by 0 bases, and 10 bases separated the two germline ends. In DNA form, the CDR3 reads TGTGCCAGCAGCTTGTTCAACCGAGCTAACTATGGCTACACCTTC. Translating it yields CASSLFNRANYGYTF.

The chain is built from TRBV7-2 and TRBJ2-5; 7 nucleotides match TRBD1. Germline CDR1 reads SGHTA; CDR2 reads FQGNSA. V lost 1 base and J lost 2; bases outside the gene matches: 10. CDR3 length: 17 residues. CDR3 DNA: TGTGCCAGCAGCTTAGGAGGGACAGCGAAGACTCAAGAGACCCAGTACTTC. Translating it yields CASSLGGTAKTQETQYF. The full variable domain, rest sourced from reference TRBV7-2 and TRBJ2-5, is GAGVSQSPSNKVTEKGKDVELRCDPISGHTALYWYRQSLGQGLEFLIYFQGNSAPDKSGLPSDRFSAERTGGSVSTLTIQRTQQEDSAVYLCASSLGGTAKTQETQYFGPGTRLLVL.

The chain combines TRBV3-1 (or the pseudogene TRBV3-2) with TRBJ2-5; D remains ambiguous. Per the germline V gene, CDR1 is LGHDT and CDR2 is YNNKEL (reference sequence). The CDR3 is 14 amino acids. Trimming shortened V by 2 bases and J by 4 bases, and 11 bases separated the two germline ends. CDR3 sequence reads: CASSQHGPGETQYF. CDR3 bases: TGTGCCAGCAGCCAACATGGCCCGGGAGAGACCCAGTACTTC.

This clone has just one count. The chain combines TRBV30 with TRBJ2-1; a weak D match, TRBD2 (6 bases). Between the trimmed V and J ends, which lost 0 bases and 3 bases, there was a span of 15 bases. Germline CDR1 and CDR2: GTSNPN and SVGIG (reference sequence). This CDR3 has 16 amino acids. This CDR3 reads CAWSVRGGVLYNEQFF. The CDR3 region has the DNA TGTGCCTGGAGTGTACGAGGAGGGGTCCTCTACAATGAGCAGTTCTTC.

V and J are TRBV6-4 and TRBJ1-5; the match to TRBD1 covers 7 bases. CDR1 MRHNA and CDR2 SNTAGT come from the germline V gene. V trimming: 6 bases; J trimming: 1 base; junction bases outside the gene matches: 12. The CDR3 contains 17 residues. CDR3 sequence: CASSAKGGDSSNQPQHF. DNA for the CDR3: TGTGCCAGCAGCGCAAAAGGGGGCGATTCGAGCAATCAGCCCCAGCATTTT.

The J gene is TRBJ1-6, the V gene TRBV28; 7 positions agree with TRBD1. The V gene's germline CDR1 is MDHEN and CDR2 SYDVKM. This CDR3 is 16 amino acids long. V trimming: 6 bases; J trimming: 4 bases; junction bases outside the gene matches: 9. The CDR3 region is CASRFGTESYNSPLHF. The CDR3 region has the DNA TGTGCCAGCAGGTTCGGGACAGAAAGTTATAATTCACCCCTCCACTTT.

The rearrangement links TRBV10-1 to TRBJ2-1; 11 positions match TRBD1. The CDR3 loop spans 14 amino acids. After removal of 6 bases from V and 9 bases from J, the junction contained 7 bases not matched to a gene. Germline V gene data show CDR1 as WNHNN and CDR2 as SYGVQD (reference sequence). The CDR3 here is CASSGQGAAGEQFF. CDR3 nucleotides: TGCGCCAGCAGCGGACAGGGGGCAGCCGGTGAGCAGTTCTTC.

This chain links TRBV28 with TRBJ2-7; D call uncertain. CDR3 length: 13 amino acids. The ends were cut back, 1 base at V and 4 bases at J, with 8 bases in the middle. Germline assignment: CDR1 MDHEN and CDR2 SYDVKM. The CDR3 sequence: CASSLLAPYEQYF. The CDR3 coding sequence is TGTGCCAGCAGTTTATTGGCTCCTTACGAGCAGTACTTC.

CDR3 loop: CASSTGQENSPLHF. The CDR3 nucleotides read TGCGCCAGCAGTACAGGGCAGGAGAATTCACCCCTCCACTTT. This chain links TRBV5-1 with TRBJ1-6, with D perhaps TRBD1 (6 bases). CDR3 length: 14 residues. CDR1 is SGHRS and CDR2 is YFSETQ in the germline V gene. V shed 5 bases and J shed 7 bases, with 13 bases lying between them.

The rearrangement joins TRBV25-1 to TRBJ1-5; the D is unclear. The germline gives CDR1 MGHDK, CDR2 SYGVNS. The V gene lost 4 bases and the J gene lost 9 bases, with 10 bases spanning the gap. There are 12 residues in the CDR3. CDR3 residues: CASSVKTGPQHF. The CDR3 DNA follows: TGTGCCAGCAGTGTTAAGACTGGGCCCCAGCATTTT.

This clone appeared once. V usage is TRBV5-1 and J usage is TRBJ1-2, with 7 bases that match TRBD1. This CDR3 comprises 16 residues. The germline CDR1 and CDR2 sequences are SGHRS and YFSETQ. The V segment lost 3 bases and the J segment 5 bases; nucleotides outside the gene matches: 13. The CDR3 sequence: CASSYDRAVNGYGYTF. DNA of the CDR3: TGCGCCAGCAGCTATGACAGGGCTGTGAATGGTTATGGCTACACCTTC.

This chain connects TRBV29-1 to TRBJ2-3; D not certain. With 7 bases removed from V and 7 bases from J, the gap between germline ends came to 12 bases. The CDR3 consists of 11 residues. Germline values: CDR1 SQVTM, CDR2 ANQGSEA. The CDR3 loop reads CSGTDSYTQYF. Here the CDR3 DNA reads TGCAGCGGCACCGACTCCTATACGCAGTATTTT.

CDR3 residues: CASSPSSQGGTDTQYF. CDR3 nucleotides: TGTGCCAGCTCACCCTCCTCCCAGGGGGGCACAGATACGCAGTATTTT. V is TRBV18 and J is TRBJ2-3; the match to TRBD1 covers 7 bases. The germline V gene encodes CDR1 KGHSH and CDR2 LQKENI. With V trimmed by 3 bases and J by 1 base, 7 bases remained unmatched. The CDR3 extends over 16 amino acids.

The chain has TRBV28 and TRBJ2-5, with TRBD2 matching over 8 bases. Germline assignment: CDR1 MDHEN and CDR2 SYDVKM. Germline trimming cut 4 bases from V and 9 bases from J; bases unmatched to any gene: 16. The CDR3 is 16 residues long. This CDR3 reads CASSSLAGPVFGAQYF. The CDR3, as DNA: TGTGCCAGCAGTTCTCTAGCGGGCCCCGTTTTTGGGGCCCAGTACTTC.

The V and J genes are TRBV18 and TRBJ1-2, with 7 bases aligning to TRBD1. V lost 2 bases to trimming and J lost 7 bases; unmatched junction nucleotides: 1. CDR1 is KGHSH, CDR2 LQKENI, per germline. This CDR3 is 12 amino acids long. CDR3 nucleotides: TGTGCCAGCTCACCATCAGGGGGTGGCTACACCTTC. Protein sequence: CASSPSGGGYTF.

The chain has TRBV10-3 and TRBJ1-3, with no clear D. CDR3 size: 11 residues. The germline V and J ends were trimmed by 8 bases and 14 bases, with 16 bases remaining between them. Germline values: CDR1 ENHRY, CDR2 SYGVKD. The CDR3, as DNA: TGTGCCATCCGGGGTTCTGCCTCACTATATTTT. Its protein is CAIRGSASLYF.